This TCR beta chain stems from a study of beta chain features in type 1 diabetes. For the study at large: Researchers looked at approximately 100,000,000 sorted cells across all samples. Regarding the study as a whole: Within each of all four CD4+ subsets, Type 1 diabetes patients had TCRB CDR3s that were moderately but significantly shorter.

This clone was seen only a few times. What it binds is not known. V lost 0 bases, J lost 3 bases, and 4 bases stayed unmatched. The CDR3 is made up of 15 amino acids. Looked up from germline, CDR1 is SNHLY and CDR2 is FYNNEI. Every bit of the isolated RNA underwent reverse transcription, so sequencing read expressed TCRB transcripts. Measured with immunoSEQ multiplex PCR; TCRdb has only the in-frame clones, and not every one. Of 130,000 to 150,000 clones in the sample, approximately 13% were seen once. V usage is TRBV2 and J usage is TRBJ2-5, with 7 bases matching TRBD1. The source is a man between 18 and 35 years old with type 1 diabetes. Sequenced input: central memory CD4+ T cells from blood. Here the CDR3 reads CASSEATTGEETQYF. CDR3 DNA: TGTGCCAGCAGTGAAGCGACCACAGGGGAAGAGACCCAGTACTTC. The whole variable domain, remainder taken from reference TRBV2 and TRBJ2-5, is EPEVTQTPSHQVTQMGQEVILRCVPISNHLYFYWYRQILGQKVEFLVSFYNNEISEKSEIFDDQFSVERPDGSNFTLKIRSTKLEDSAMYFCASSEATTGEETQYFGPGTRLLVL.